The 11 T cell receptor beta chains in this list originate from one sample, sequenced in a study of cytomegalovirus exposure and HLA in healthy donors. The PCR had 60 Vbeta and 13 Jbeta primers. Using immunoSEQ multiplex PCR, the repertoire was profiled, and TCRdb retains in-frame clones only, with some absent. The sample has 90,000 to 110,000 clones, over 60% seen once. The material sequenced was PBMCs. These receptors were obtained from a man aged 35 to 55 in good health and CMV-seropositive.

This clone was found many times. The J gene is TRBJ1-6, the V gene TRBV6-6; TRBD1 might be the D (6 bases). The V end was cut by 2 bases, the J end by 10 bases, with 15 bases between. The CDR3 loop spans 15 amino acids. Germline V gives CDR1 MNHNY, CDR2 SVGAGI (reference sequence). The CDR3, as DNA: TGTGCCAGCAGTTACGGTCCATCAGGGGAGTCACCCCTCCACTTT. This codes for CASSYGPSGESPLHF.

This chain links TRBV10-3 with TRBJ1-1, with no clear D. CDR1 and CDR2 from the germline V gene are ENHRY and SYGVKD. The length of the CDR3 is 14 residues. V lost 0 bases and J lost 7, with 12 bases in between. The CDR3 nucleotides are TGTGCCATCAGTGAGTCGAGGGAACGAGGTGAAGCTTTCTTT. Its translation is CAISESRERGEAFF.

This chain connects TRBV4-1 to TRBJ2-1; 10 bases match TRBD1. Trimming at V came to 3 bases and at J to 8 bases, leaving 7 bases not matched to a gene. Germline CDR1 and CDR2: MGHRA and YSYEKL. The CDR3 loop spans 15 amino acids. CDR3 amino acids: CASSQLDRGRDEQFF. DNA for the CDR3: TGCGCCAGCAGCCAGCTCGACAGGGGGCGCGATGAGCAGTTCTTC.

About this clone: One junction end disagrees with the germline gene, perhaps due to a read error. The CDR3 region is CASGLVGYEQYF. The CDR3 region has the DNA TGTGCCAGCGGCTTAGTCGGGTACGAGCAGTACTTC. The chain has TRBV7-9 and TRBJ2-7; D is uncertain. In germline, CDR1 is SEHNR, CDR2 FQNEAQ (reference sequence). The CDR3 contains 12 residues.

This clone has just one count. This sequence joins TRBV7-9 and TRBJ2-3; no definite D call. Trimming removed 5 bases from V and 0 bases from J, with 9 bases in between. Looked up from germline, CDR1 is SEHNR and CDR2 is FQNEAQ (reference sequence). This CDR3 is 14 amino acids long. The CDR3 DNA is TGTGCCAGCAGCCCTAGGCGTAGCACAGATACGCAGTATTTT. Its protein product is CASSPRRSTDTQYF.

The rearrangement uses TRBV7-9 and TRBJ2-1, with D possibly TRBD1 on 6 matching bases. Trimming stripped 3 bases from V and 6 bases from J, with 12 bases between. Germline lookup yields CDR1 SEHNR and CDR2 FQNEAQ (reference sequence). CDR3 length: 14 amino acids. This CDR3 is CASSFAGVGNEQFF. The CDR3 nucleotides read TGTGCCAGCAGCTTTGCAGGGGTCGGCAATGAGCAGTTCTTC.

The gene calls are TRBV12-5 and TRBJ2-7, with TRBD2 matching over 12 bases. The germline CDR1 and CDR2 sequences are LGHNT and FRNRAP. The CDR3 loop spans 17 amino acids. V trimming: 2 bases; J trimming: 1 base; junction bases outside the gene matches: 6. The CDR3 region is CASGLRLAGGVSYEQYF. In DNA, the CDR3 is TGTGCTAGTGGTTTGAGGCTAGCGGGAGGGGTTTCCTACGAGCAGTACTTC.

The chain uses TRBV7-2 and TRBJ2-7, with 7 bases that match TRBD2. This CDR3 comprises 16 residues. Trimming took 1 base from V and 3 from J; bases not matched to a gene: 9. Germline V lookup: CDR1 SGHTA, CDR2 FQGNSA. This chain's CDR3 is CASSLGRASGFYEQYF. The CDR3 region has the DNA TGTGCCAGCAGCTTAGGGCGGGCTAGCGGCTTCTACGAGCAGTACTTC.

This clone was observed a few times. The V and J genes are TRBV7-9 and TRBJ2-5, with a tentative D call TRBD1 (5 bases). The V gene's germline CDR1 is SEHNR and CDR2 FQNEAQ (reference sequence). Trimming stripped 1 base from V and 11 bases from J, with 11 bases between. The CDR3 covers 12 residues. This CDR3 reads CASSLGGGEQYF. For the CDR3, the DNA is TGTGCCAGCAGCTTAGGGGGCGGAGAGCAGTACTTC.

CDR3 sequence reads: CASRGTGEYEQYF. CDR3 DNA: TGCGCCAGCAGGGGGACAGGGGAGTACGAGCAGTACTTC. The chain employs TRBV5-1 and TRBJ2-5; 10 bases are a match to TRBD1. Judging by the DNA end, TRBJ2-7 fits better; the J call may be wrong. CDR1 and CDR2 (germline): SGHRS, YFSETQ. This CDR3 region has 13 residues.

The chain links TRBV28 to TRBJ1-1, with a tentative D call TRBD1 (6 bases). CDR3 length equals 14 residues. The V end lost 5 bases, the J end lost 0 bases, and 10 bases lay between the germline ends. The germline V gene encodes CDR1 MDHEN and CDR2 SYDVKM. CDR3 DNA: TGTGCCAGCAGTACAACAGGGATGAACACTGAAGCTTTCTTT. Protein product: CASSTTGMNTEAFF.